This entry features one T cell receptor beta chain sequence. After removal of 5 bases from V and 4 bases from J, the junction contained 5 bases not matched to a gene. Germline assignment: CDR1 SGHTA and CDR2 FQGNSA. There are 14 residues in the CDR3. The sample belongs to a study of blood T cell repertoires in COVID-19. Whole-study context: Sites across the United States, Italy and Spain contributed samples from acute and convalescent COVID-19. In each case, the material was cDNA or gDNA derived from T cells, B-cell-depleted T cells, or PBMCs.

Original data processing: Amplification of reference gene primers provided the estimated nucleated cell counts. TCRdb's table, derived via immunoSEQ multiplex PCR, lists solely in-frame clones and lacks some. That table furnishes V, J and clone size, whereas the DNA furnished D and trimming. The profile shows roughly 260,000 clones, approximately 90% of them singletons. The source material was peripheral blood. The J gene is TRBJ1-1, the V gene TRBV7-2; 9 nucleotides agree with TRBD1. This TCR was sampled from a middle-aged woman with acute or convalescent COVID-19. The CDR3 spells CASSRTGVSTEAFF. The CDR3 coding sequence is TGTGCCAGCAGCCGGACAGGGGTGAGCACTGAAGCTTTCTTT.